The 27 T cell receptor beta chains below all came from one sample that was sequenced in a study of OX40 agonist ivuxolimab in advanced cancers. The assay was immunoSEQ multiplex PCR, and TCRdb's table has in-frame clones only and misses some. The table has tens of thousands of clones, roughly 88% seen once. This specimen was CD4+ or CD8+ T cells sorted from blood, taken in a trial of the OX40 agonist ivuxolimab. The source of these receptors is an adult with an advanced solid tumor such as melanoma, head and neck, liver or kidney cancer.

The V and J genes are TRBV7-9 and TRBJ1-6; D unclear. Per germline, CDR1 SEHNR and CDR2 FQNEAQ (reference sequence). CDR3 length: 13 residues. Trimming cost V 4 bases and J 8 bases, with 9 bases left between them. The CDR3 sequence is CASSSDWDSPLHF. As DNA, the CDR3 is TGTGCCAGCAGCTCGGACTGGGATTCACCCCTCCACTTT.

The rearrangement uses TRBV11-3 and TRBJ1-2, with 9 bases identical to TRBD1. J gave up 6 bases and V 5 bases, and 4 bases lay outside the gene matches. The CDR3 has 13 amino acids. CDR1 is SGHNT and CDR2 is YENEEA in the germline V gene. The CDR3 DNA reads TGTGCCAGCAGCCCTCGACAGGGGGATGGCTACACCTTC. Its translation: CASSPRQGDGYTF.

This clone was counted at least ten times. The chain recombines TRBV2 with TRBJ1-5, with 7 bases fitting TRBD1. The CDR3 covers 15 residues. Germline V gene lookup returns CDR1 SNHLY and CDR2 FYNNEI. V was pared by 3 bases and J by 7 bases, with 9 bases of the junction left unmatched. The CDR3 coding sequence is TGTGCCAGCAGTGAGAGTGGACAGGTCAGGCAGCCCCAGCATTTT. Its protein product is CASSESGQVRQPQHF.

This clone was found a few times. V is TRBV11-2 and J is TRBJ1-6, with D perhaps TRBD1 (6 bases). Trimming stripped 4 bases from V and 10 bases from J, with 17 bases between. The CDR3 has 15 residues. The V gene's germline CDR1 is SGHAT and CDR2 FQNNGV. The CDR3 sequence: CASSSTRQVASPLHF. The DNA of the CDR3 is TGTGCCAGCAGCTCAACCAGACAGGTTGCCTCACCCCTCCACTTT. Based on the CDR3 plus reference TRBV11-2 and TRBJ1-6, the full variable domain is EAGVAQSPRYKIIEKRQSVAFWCNPISGHATLYWYQQILGQGPKLLIQFQNNGVVDDSQLPKDRFSAERLKGVDSTLKIQPAKLEDSAVYLCASSSTRQVASPLHFGNGTRLTVT.

The chain carries TRBV10-3 and TRBJ1-3; TRBD1 might be the D (5 bases). The CDR3 extends over 16 amino acids. Germline V gene lookup returns CDR1 ENHRY and CDR2 SYGVKD. Between the trimmed V and J ends, which lost 3 bases and 0 bases, there was a span of 12 bases. DNA of the CDR3: TGTGCCATCAGTGACGCGGGACTTAACTCTGGAAACACCATATATTTT. Protein: CAISDAGLNSGNTIYF.

The chain carries TRBV14 and TRBJ1-6; D is perhaps TRBD1 (5 bases). Germline V gives CDR1 SGHDN, CDR2 FVKESK. V was trimmed by 1 base and J by 3 bases, leaving 10 bases between them. The CDR3 extends over 16 amino acids. CDR3 loop: CASSQAWGDYNSPLHF. CDR3 DNA: TGTGCCAGCAGCCAAGCTTGGGGCGACTATAATTCACCCCTCCACTTT. The full variable domain, with the rest looked up from reference TRBV14 and TRBJ1-6, is EAGVTQFPSHSVIEKGQTVTLRCDPISGHDNLYWYRRVMGKEIKFLLHFVKESKQDESGMPNNRFLAERTGGTYSTLKVQPAELEDSGVYFCASSQAWGDYNSPLHFGNGTRLTVT.

The chain is built from TRBV11-2 and TRBJ2-3; weak D call: TRBD1 (5 bases). Germline assignment: CDR1 SGHAT and CDR2 FQNNGV. V shed 1 base and J shed 0 bases, with 11 bases lying between them. This CDR3 is 16 amino acids long. This chain's CDR3 is CASSLGGSISTDTQYF. CDR3 coding DNA: TGTGCCAGCAGCTTAGGGGGCAGCATCAGCACAGATACGCAGTATTTT.

The chain is built from TRBV5-1 and TRBJ1-2; D remains ambiguous. Germline-derived CDR1 and CDR2 are SGHRS and YFSETQ. V was clipped by 5 bases and J by 4 bases, with 9 bases between them. There are 12 residues in the CDR3. Here the CDR3 reads CASSAGSYGYTF. The CDR3 DNA sequence: TGCGCCAGCAGTGCTGGTTCCTATGGCTACACCTTC.

V usage is TRBV9 and J usage is TRBJ2-3, with a possible D match to TRBD2 (5 bases). Germline CDR1 SGDLS, CDR2 YYNGEE. V lost 4 bases, J lost 0 bases, and 9 bases lay in between. The CDR3 has 14 amino acids. CDR3 sequence: CASSRTSSTDTQYF. In nucleotides, the CDR3 is TGTGCCAGCAGCCGGACTTCTAGCACAGATACGCAGTATTTT.

The chain combines TRBV28 with TRBJ2-2, with TRBD1 as a possible D gene (6 bases). The V end was cut by 8 bases, the J end by 7 bases, with 11 bases between. This CDR3 region has 12 residues. Germline CDR1 MDHEN, CDR2 SYDVKM. The CDR3 sequence: CASSRGIGELFF. Here the CDR3 DNA reads TGTGCCAGCTCTAGGGGGATCGGGGAGCTGTTTTTT.

This clone came up once. V gene TRBV19 combines with J gene TRBJ2-2; D not certain. V was cut by 7 bases and J by 1 base, with 7 bases left in between. This CDR3 is built from 13 residues. CDR1 is LNHDA, CDR2 SQIVND, per germline (reference sequence). In DNA, the CDR3 is TGTGCCAGTACCCAGCGGAACACCGGGGAGCTGTTTTTT. Translating gives CASTQRNTGELFF.

This chain joins TRBV27 and TRBJ2-7; 8 nucleotides match TRBD1. Germline V gene lookup returns CDR1 MNHEY and CDR2 SMNVEV (reference sequence). The CDR3 is made up of 15 amino acids. The J segment lost 7 bases and the V segment lost 3 bases, leaving 11 bases of the junction unmatched. DNA for the CDR3: TGTGCCAGCAGTTTTATTCCGGACAGGGTGAAAGAGCAGTACTTC. Protein sequence: CASSFIPDRVKEQYF.

This clone was seen only a few times. The chain is built from TRBV28 and TRBJ1-1, with 9 bases identical to TRBD1. The germline V gene encodes CDR1 MDHEN and CDR2 SYDVKM. Trimming took 6 bases from V and 10 from J; bases not matched to a gene: 9. This CDR3 has 13 residues. The CDR3 reads CASRYTGGAVAFF. The CDR3 DNA reads as TGTGCCAGCAGGTATACAGGGGGCGCGGTAGCTTTCTTT.

This chain uses TRBV30 with TRBJ2-7; D perhaps matches TRBD2 (5 bases). Per the germline V gene, CDR1 is GTSNPN and CDR2 is SVGIG (reference sequence). Between the trimmed V and J ends, which lost 4 bases and 0 bases, there was a span of 7 bases. The CDR3 loop spans 12 amino acids. CDR3 region: CAWNRDSYEQYF. Here the CDR3 DNA reads TGTGCCTGGAACCGGGACTCCTACGAGCAGTACTTC.

The J gene is TRBJ1-1, the V gene TRBV9; tentatively, D is TRBD1 (6 bases). V lost 0 bases and J 4 bases, leaving 13 bases between the germline ends. Germline CDR1 reads SGDLS; CDR2 reads YYNGEE. The CDR3 is made up of 15 amino acids. Written as DNA, the CDR3 is TGTGCCAGCAGCGTAGCTGGGGGGCCGGGCACTGAAGCTTTCTTT. Its protein is CASSVAGGPGTEAFF.

The chain has TRBV6-1 and TRBJ2-2; 7 bases map to TRBD2. CDR3 size: 14 residues. Germline-derived CDR1 and CDR2 are MNHNS and SASEGT. The V segment lost 4 bases and the J segment 7 bases; nucleotides outside the gene matches: 6. CDR3 in DNA: TGTGCCAGCAGTGGGGGGAGGGCCGGCGGGGAGCTGTTTTTT. It translates to CASSGGRAGGELFF.

The V and J genes are TRBV7-2 and TRBJ2-2; a possible D gene is TRBD1 (5 bases). The CDR3 is 14 amino acids. Germline V CDR1 and CDR2: SGHTA, FQGNSA. The V gene lost 3 bases and the J gene lost 0 bases, with 5 bases spanning the gap. CDR3 protein: CASSLTANTGELFF. The CDR3 DNA follows: TGTGCCAGCAGCTTGACAGCGAACACCGGGGAGCTGTTTTTT.

The CDR3 DNA reads as TGCGCCAGCAGCTTGGGGACAGCGAATAATTCACCCCTCCACTTT. Encoded protein: CASSLGTANNSPLHF. V is TRBV5-1 and J is TRBJ1-6; D is perhaps TRBD1 (6 bases). Germline V CDR1 and CDR2: SGHRS, YFSETQ. The CDR3 is 15 residues long. Trimming cost V 0 bases and J 5 bases, with 9 bases left between them.

This chain links TRBV11-2 with TRBJ2-7, with D possibly being TRBD1 or TRBD2 (6 bases each). Germline lookup yields CDR1 SGHAT and CDR2 FQNNGV. V was trimmed by 1 base and J by 5 bases, leaving 15 bases between them. The CDR3 is 15 residues long. The CDR3 coding sequence is TGTGCCAGCAGCTTAGCCGGGGGCGGGATCAACGAGCAGTACTTC. This encodes CASSLAGGGINEQYF.

The chain carries TRBV19 and TRBJ2-1; 9 bases align to TRBD1. V lost 0 bases and J lost 7; bases outside the gene matches: 1. CDR1 and CDR2 from the germline V gene are LNHDA and SQIVND (reference sequence). The CDR3 has 14 residues. CDR3 bases: TGTGCCAGTAGTATAGAGACAGGGGGGAATGAGCAGTTCTTC. It codes for CASSIETGGNEQFF.

As DNA, the CDR3 is TGTGCCAGCAGGGCCGAGACAGGGAGCGAGCAGTACTTC. Its protein is CASRAETGSEQYF. V and J are TRBV28 and TRBJ2-7, with TRBD1 identical over 7 bases. This CDR3 region has 13 residues. Trimming at V came to 6 bases and at J to 6 bases, leaving 8 bases not matched to a gene. Germline V gene sequence: CDR1 MDHEN, CDR2 SYDVKM.

This chain links TRBV7-3 with TRBJ1-2; TRBD1 agrees at 7 bases. Trimming cost V 5 bases and J 0 bases; bases outside gene matches: 6. This CDR3 contains 15 residues. CDR1 and CDR2 (germline): SGHTA, FQGTGA. Here the CDR3 DNA reads TGTGCCAGCAGCCCCGCAGGGGGGGCTAACTATGGCTACACCTTC. It is translated as CASSPAGGANYGYTF.

This chain joins TRBV5-1 and TRBJ2-5; 7 bases fit TRBD1. Per the germline V gene, CDR1 is SGHRS and CDR2 is YFSETQ. The CDR3 is 13 residues long. The junction had 4 bases not matched to a gene; V was cut back by 3 bases and J by 5 bases. The CDR3 here is CASSSGQVETQYF. The CDR3 DNA follows: TGCGCCAGCAGCTCAGGACAGGTGGAGACCCAGTACTTC.

This clone rates as medium-sized. The chain links TRBV5-1 to TRBJ1-2, with 9 positions matching TRBD1. CDR1 and CDR2 from the germline V gene are SGHRS and YFSETQ. The V gene end was trimmed by 4 bases and the J gene end by 8 bases; junction bases not matched to a gene: 6. This CDR3 has 13 amino acids. CDR3 sequence: CASSRGQGWGYTF. The CDR3 DNA reads as TGCGCCAGCAGCCGGGGACAGGGATGGGGCTACACCTTC.

The chain carries TRBV6-5 and TRBJ1-1, with TRBD1 identical over 8 bases. CDR3 length: 15 residues. Germline values: CDR1 MNHEY, CDR2 SVGAGI. J lost 3 bases, V lost 2 bases, and 5 bases had no gene match. Here the CDR3 reads CASSYEQGADTEAFF. CDR3 DNA sequence: TGTGCCAGCAGTTACGAGCAGGGGGCGGACACTGAAGCTTTCTTT.

This clone has only one observation. The chain recombines TRBV9 with TRBJ1-2; D is unresolved. Germline lookup yields CDR1 SGDLS and CDR2 YYNGEE. Trimming took off 0 bases at V and 2 bases at J, with 5 bases between the two ends. The CDR3 runs to 13 residues. The CDR3 loop is CASSVGPNYGYTF. In DNA, the CDR3 is TGTGCCAGCAGCGTAGGTCCGAACTATGGCTACACCTTC.

The genes are TRBV6-5 and TRBJ1-2, with 9 nucleotides matching TRBD1. The J segment lost 5 bases and the V segment lost 2 bases, leaving 3 bases of the junction unmatched. The germline V gene has CDR1 MNHEY and CDR2 SVGAGI. CDR3 length: 14 amino acids. The CDR3 bases are TGTGCCAGCAGTTACACGGGGACAGGGTATGGCTACACCTTC. This sequence encodes CASSYTGTGYGYTF.